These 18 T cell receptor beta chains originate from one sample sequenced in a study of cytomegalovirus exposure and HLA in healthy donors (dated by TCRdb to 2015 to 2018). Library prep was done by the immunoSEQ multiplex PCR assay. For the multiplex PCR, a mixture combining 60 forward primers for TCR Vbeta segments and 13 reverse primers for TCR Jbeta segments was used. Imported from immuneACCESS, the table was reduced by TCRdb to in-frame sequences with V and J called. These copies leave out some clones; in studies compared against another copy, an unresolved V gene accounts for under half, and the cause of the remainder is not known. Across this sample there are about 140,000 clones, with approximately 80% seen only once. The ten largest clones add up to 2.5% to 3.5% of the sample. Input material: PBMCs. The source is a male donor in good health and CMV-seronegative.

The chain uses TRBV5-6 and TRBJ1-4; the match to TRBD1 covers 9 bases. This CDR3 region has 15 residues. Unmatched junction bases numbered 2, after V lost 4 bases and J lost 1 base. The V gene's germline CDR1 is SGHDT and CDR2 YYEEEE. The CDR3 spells CASSPTGGTNEKLFF. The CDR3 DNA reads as TGTGCCAGCAGCCCGACAGGGGGAACTAATGAAAAACTGTTTTTT.

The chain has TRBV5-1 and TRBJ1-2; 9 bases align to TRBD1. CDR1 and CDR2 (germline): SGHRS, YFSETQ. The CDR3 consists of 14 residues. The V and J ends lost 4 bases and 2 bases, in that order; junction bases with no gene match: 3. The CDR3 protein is CASSTGTGNYGYTF. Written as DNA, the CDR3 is TGCGCCAGCAGCACGGGGACAGGGAACTATGGCTACACCTTC.

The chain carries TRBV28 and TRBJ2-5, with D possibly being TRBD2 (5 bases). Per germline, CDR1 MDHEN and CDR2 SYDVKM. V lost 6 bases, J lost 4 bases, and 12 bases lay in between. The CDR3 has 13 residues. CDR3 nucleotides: TGTGCCAGCAGAGAAGCGGCTCGAGAGACCCAGTACTTC. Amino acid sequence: CASREAARETQYF. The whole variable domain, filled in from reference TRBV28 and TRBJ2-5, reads DVKVTQSSRYLVKRTGEKVFLECVQDMDHENMFWYRQDPGLGLRLIYFSYDVKMKEKGDIPEGYSVSREKKERFSLILESASTNQTSMYLCASREAARETQYFGPGTRLLVL.

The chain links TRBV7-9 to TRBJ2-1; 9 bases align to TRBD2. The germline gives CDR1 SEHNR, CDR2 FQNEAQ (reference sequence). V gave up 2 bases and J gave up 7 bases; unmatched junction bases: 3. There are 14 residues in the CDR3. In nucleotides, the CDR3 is TGTGCCAGCAGCTTAACTAGCGGGCCGAATGAGCAGTTCTTC. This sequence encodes CASSLTSGPNEQFF. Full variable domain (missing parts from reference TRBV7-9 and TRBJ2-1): DTGVSQNPRHKITKRGQNVTFRCDPISEHNRLYWYRQTLGQGPEFLTYFQNEAQLEKSRLLSDRFSAERPKGSFSTLEIQRTEQGDSAMYLCASSLTSGPNEQFFGPGTRLTVL.

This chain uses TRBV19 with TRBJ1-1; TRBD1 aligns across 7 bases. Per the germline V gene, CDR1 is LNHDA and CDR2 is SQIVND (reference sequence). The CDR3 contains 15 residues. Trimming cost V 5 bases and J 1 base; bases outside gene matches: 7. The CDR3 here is CASSARQGSNTEAFF. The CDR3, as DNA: TGTGCCAGTAGTGCCCGACAGGGATCGAACACTGAAGCTTTCTTT.

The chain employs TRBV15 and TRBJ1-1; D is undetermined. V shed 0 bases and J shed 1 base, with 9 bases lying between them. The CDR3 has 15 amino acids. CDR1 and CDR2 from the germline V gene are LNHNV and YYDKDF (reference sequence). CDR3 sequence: CATSRDQSPNTEAFF. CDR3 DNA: TGTGCCACCAGCAGAGATCAGTCCCCGAACACTGAAGCTTTCTTT.

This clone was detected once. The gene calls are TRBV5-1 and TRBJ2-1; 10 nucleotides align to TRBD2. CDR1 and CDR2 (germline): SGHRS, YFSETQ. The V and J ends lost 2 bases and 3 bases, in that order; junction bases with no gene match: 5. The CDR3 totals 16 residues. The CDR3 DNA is TGCGCCAGCAGCTTCCTAGCGGGAGAAGGCTACAATGAGCAGTTCTTC. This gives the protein CASSFLAGEGYNEQFF. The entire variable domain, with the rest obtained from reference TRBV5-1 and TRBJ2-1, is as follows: KAGVTQTPRYLIKTRGQQVTLSCSPISGHRSVSWYQQTPGQGLQFLFEYFSETQRNKGNFPGRFSGRQFSNSRSEMNVSTLELGDSALYLCASSFLAGEGYNEQFFGPGTRLTVL.

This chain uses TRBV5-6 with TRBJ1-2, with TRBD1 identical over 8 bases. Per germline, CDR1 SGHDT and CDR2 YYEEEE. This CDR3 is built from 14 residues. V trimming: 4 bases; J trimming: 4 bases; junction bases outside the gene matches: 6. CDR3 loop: CASSAQGAGYGYTF. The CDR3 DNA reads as TGTGCCAGCAGCGCTCAGGGGGCAGGCTATGGCTACACCTTC.

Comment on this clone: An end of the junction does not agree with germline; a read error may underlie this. In DNA form, the CDR3 reads TGTGCTAGCAGACATAAAAGGGAACAGGGGGTCCAGCCCCAGCATTTT. This translates into CASRHKREQGVQPQHF. This chain uses TRBV7-7 with TRBJ1-5; 8 bases fit TRBD1. Looked up from germline, CDR1 is SSHAT and CDR2 is FNYEAQ (reference sequence). This CDR3 has 16 residues.

CDR3 residues: CASSQTTGNTEAFF. The CDR3 bases are TGTGCCAGCAGCCAAACTACAGGAAACACTGAAGCTTTCTTT. The J gene is TRBJ1-1, the V gene TRBV28, with D possibly being TRBD1 (5 bases). The CDR3 is 14 amino acids. CDR1 is MDHEN, CDR2 SYDVKM, per germline. V lost 6 bases and J 2 bases, leaving 13 bases between the germline ends.

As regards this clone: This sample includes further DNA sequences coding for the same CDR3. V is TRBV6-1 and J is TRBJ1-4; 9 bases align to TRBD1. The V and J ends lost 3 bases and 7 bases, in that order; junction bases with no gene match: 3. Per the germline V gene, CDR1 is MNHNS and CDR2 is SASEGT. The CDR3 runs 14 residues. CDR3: CASSETGGGEKLFF. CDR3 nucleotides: TGTGCCAGCAGTGAGACAGGGGGAGGTGAAAAACTGTTTTTT.

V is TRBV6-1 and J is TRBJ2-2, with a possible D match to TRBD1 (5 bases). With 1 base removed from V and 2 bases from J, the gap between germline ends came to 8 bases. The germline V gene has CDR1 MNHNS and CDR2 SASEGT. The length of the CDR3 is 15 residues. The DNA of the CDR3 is TGTGCCAGCAGTGAAGAGACAGATAACACCGGGGAGCTGTTTTTT. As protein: CASSEETDNTGELFF.

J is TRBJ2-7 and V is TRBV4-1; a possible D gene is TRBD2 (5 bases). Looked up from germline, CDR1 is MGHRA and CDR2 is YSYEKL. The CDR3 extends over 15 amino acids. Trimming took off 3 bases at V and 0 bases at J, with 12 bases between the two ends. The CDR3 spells CASSQSSGFSYEQYF. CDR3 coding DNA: TGCGCCAGCAGCCAGTCGAGCGGCTTCTCCTACGAGCAGTACTTC.

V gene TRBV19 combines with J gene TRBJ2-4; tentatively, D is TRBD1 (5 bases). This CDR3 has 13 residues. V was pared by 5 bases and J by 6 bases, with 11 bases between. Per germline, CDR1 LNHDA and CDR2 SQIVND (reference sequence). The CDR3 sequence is CASSSIQANIQYF. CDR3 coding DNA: TGTGCCAGTAGTTCTATACAGGCAAACATTCAGTACTTC.

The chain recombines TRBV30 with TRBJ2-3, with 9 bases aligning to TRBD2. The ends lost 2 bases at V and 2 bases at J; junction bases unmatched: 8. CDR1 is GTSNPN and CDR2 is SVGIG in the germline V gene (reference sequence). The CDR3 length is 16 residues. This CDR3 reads CAWSRERGVYTDTQYF. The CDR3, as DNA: TGTGCCTGGAGTCGGGAGCGGGGGGTCTACACAGATACGCAGTATTTT.

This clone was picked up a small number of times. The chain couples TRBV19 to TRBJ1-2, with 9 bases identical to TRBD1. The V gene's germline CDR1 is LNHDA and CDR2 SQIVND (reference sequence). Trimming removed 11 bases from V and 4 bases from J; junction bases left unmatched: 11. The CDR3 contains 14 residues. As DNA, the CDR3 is TGTGCCGCCTCCGGGACAGGGAAAATCTATGGCTACACCTTC. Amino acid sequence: CAASGTGKIYGYTF.

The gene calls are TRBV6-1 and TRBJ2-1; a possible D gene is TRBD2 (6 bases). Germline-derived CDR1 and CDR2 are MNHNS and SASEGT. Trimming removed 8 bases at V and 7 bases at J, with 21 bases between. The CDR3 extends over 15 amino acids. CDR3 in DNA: TGTGCCAGCCGTCAGAGAACCGGGACTTTGAATGAGCAGTTCTTC. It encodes CASRQRTGTLNEQFF.

The CDR3 protein is CATLDRSSYEQYF. The CDR3 nucleotides are TGTGCCACCCTTGATCGGAGCTCCTACGAGCAGTACTTC. This chain connects TRBV28 to TRBJ2-7; D not resolved. Trimming shortened V by 10 bases and J by 0 bases, and 13 bases separated the two germline ends. CDR1 MDHEN and CDR2 SYDVKM come from the germline V gene. The CDR3 runs to 13 residues.